This T cell receptor (beta chain) was sequenced during a study of cytotoxic CD8 clonotypes in ibrutinib-treated CLL. Profiled with immunoSEQ multiplex PCR; TCRdb holds only in-frame clones, not every one. This table holds some 80,000 clones, roughly 80% found once. As regards this clone: Distinct nucleotide sequences in the sample also encode this CDR3.

Cryopreserved PBMCs supplied about 1.8 micrograms of genomic DNA for TCR beta libraries. Trimming pared 4 bases from V and 1 base from J, leaving 7 bases between. The CDR3 consists of 13 residues. Germline lookup yields CDR1 SGHTA and CDR2 FQGTGA. The sequenced sample was PBMCs, obtained after 12 months of ibrutinib treatment. The origin of this receptor is a human donor with chronic lymphocytic leukemia. The rearrangement joins TRBV7-3 to TRBJ1-1; D possibly corresponds to TRBD1 (6 bases). In nucleotides, the CDR3 is TGTGCCAGCAGCTCGGGACAGAACACTGAAGCTTTCTTT. Amino acid sequence: CASSSGQNTEAFF.